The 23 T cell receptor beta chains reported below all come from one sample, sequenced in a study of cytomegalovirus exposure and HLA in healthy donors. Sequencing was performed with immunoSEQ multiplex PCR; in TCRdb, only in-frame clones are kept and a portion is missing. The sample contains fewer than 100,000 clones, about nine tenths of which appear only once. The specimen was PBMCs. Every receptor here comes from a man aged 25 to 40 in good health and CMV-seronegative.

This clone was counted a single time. The CDR3 sequence is CASSEMSLGNTIYF. Here the CDR3 DNA reads TGTGCCAGCAGTGAAATGTCGCTAGGAAACACCATATATTTT. The chain is built from TRBV6-1 and TRBJ1-3, with no clear D. The CDR3 is 14 amino acids. Germline V CDR1 and CDR2: MNHNS, SASEGT. The V end lost 2 bases, the J end lost 4 bases, and 9 bases lay between the germline ends.

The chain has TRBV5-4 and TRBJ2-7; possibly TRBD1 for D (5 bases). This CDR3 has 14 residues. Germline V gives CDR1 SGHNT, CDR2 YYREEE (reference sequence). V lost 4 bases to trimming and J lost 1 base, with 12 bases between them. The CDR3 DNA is TGTGCCAGCAGCGCTTGGGGCAGTTCCTACGAGCAGTACTTC. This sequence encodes CASSAWGSSYEQYF.

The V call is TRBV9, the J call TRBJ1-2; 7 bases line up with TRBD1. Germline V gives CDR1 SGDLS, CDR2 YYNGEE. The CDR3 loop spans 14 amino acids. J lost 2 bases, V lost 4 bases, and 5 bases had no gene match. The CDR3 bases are TGTGCCAGCAGCCCCCAGGGACAGAACTATGGCTACACCTTC. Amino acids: CASSPQGQNYGYTF.

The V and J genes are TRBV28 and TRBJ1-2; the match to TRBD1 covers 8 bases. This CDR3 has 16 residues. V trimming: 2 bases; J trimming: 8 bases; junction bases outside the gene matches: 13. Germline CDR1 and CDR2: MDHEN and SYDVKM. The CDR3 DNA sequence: TGTGCCAGCAGTTTAAAGGATAGGGACAGGCGTTGGGGCTACACCTTC. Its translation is CASSLKDRDRRWGYTF.

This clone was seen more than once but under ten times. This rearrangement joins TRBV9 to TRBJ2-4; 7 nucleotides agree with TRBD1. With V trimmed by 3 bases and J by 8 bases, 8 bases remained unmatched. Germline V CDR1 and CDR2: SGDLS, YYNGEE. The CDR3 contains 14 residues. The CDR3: CASSAPDRADIQYF. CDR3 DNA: TGTGCCAGCAGCGCCCCAGACAGGGCGGACATTCAGTACTTC.

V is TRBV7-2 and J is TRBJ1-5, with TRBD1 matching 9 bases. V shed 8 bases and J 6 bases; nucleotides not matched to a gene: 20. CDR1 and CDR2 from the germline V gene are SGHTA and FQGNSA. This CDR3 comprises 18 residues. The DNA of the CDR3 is TGTGCCAGCCCCCCCTCCTCTCATAACAGGGGGCTTAGTCAGCCCCAGCATTTT. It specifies CASPPSSHNRGLSQPQHF. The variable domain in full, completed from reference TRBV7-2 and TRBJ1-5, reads GAGVSQSPSNKVTEKGKDVELRCDPISGHTALYWYRQSLGQGLEFLIYFQGNSAPDKSGLPSDRFSAERTGGSVSTLTIQRTQQEDSAVYLCASPPSSHNRGLSQPQHFGDGTRLSIL.

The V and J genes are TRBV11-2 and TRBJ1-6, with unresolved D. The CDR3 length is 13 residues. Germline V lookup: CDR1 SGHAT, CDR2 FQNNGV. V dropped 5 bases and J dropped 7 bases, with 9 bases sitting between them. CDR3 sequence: CASSLPGNSPLHF. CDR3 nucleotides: TGTGCCAGCAGCCTCCCCGGGAATTCACCCCTCCACTTT.

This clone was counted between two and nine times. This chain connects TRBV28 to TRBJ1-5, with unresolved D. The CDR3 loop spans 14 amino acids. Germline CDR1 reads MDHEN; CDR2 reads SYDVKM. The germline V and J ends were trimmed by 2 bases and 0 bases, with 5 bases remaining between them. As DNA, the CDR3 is TGTGCCAGCAGTTTACAGGCTAGCAATCAGCCCCAGCATTTT. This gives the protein CASSLQASNQPQHF.

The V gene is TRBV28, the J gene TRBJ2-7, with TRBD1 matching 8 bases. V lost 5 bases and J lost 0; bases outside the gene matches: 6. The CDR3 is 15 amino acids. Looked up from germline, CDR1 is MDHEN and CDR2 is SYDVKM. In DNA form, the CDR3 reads TGTGCCAGCAGTGACTGGGACAGGAGCTCCTACGAGCAGTACTTC. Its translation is CASSDWDRSSYEQYF.

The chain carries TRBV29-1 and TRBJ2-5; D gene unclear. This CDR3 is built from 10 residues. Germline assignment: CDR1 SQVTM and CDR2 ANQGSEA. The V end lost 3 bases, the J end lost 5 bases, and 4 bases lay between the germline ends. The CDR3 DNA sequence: TGCAGCGTTGAGCGTGAGACCCAGTACTTC. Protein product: CSVERETQYF.

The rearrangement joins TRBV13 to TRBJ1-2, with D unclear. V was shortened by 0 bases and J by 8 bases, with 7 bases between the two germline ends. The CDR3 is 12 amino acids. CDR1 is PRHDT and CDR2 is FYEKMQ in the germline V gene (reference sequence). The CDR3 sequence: CASSLGVRGYTF. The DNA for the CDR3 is TGTGCCAGCAGCTTAGGGGTTCGGGGCTACACCTTC. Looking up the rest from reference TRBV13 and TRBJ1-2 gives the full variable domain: AAGVIQSPRHLIKEKRETATLKCYPIPRHDTVYWYQQGPGQDPQFLISFYEKMQSDKGSIPDRFSAQQFSDYHSELNMSSLELGDSALYFCASSLGVRGYTFGSGTRLTVV.

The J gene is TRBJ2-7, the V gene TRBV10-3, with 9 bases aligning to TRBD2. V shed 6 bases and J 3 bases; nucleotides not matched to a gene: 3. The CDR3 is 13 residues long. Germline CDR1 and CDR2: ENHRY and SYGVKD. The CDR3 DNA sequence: TGTGCCATCAGGACTAGCGGCGGCTACGAGCAGTACTTC. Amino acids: CAIRTSGGYEQYF.

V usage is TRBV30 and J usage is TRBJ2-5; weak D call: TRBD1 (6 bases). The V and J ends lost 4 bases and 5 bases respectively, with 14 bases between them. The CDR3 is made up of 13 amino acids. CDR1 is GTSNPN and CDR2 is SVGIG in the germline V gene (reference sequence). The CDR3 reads CAWTGVGFETQYF. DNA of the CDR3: TGTGCCTGGACAGGGGTCGGTTTTGAGACCCAGTACTTC. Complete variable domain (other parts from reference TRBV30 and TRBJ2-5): SQTIHQWPATLVQPVGSPLSLECTVEGTSNPNLYWYRQAAGRGLQLLFYSVGIGQISSEVPQNLSASRPQDRQFILSSKKLLLSDSGFYLCAWTGVGFETQYFGPGTRLLVL.

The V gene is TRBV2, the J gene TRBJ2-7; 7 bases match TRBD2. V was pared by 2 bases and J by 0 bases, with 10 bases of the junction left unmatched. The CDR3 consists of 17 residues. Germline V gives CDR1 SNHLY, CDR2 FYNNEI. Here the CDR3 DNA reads TGTGCCAGCAGTGAAACACAAAGCGGGGTAAGCTCCTACGAGCAGTACTTC. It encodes CASSETQSGVSSYEQYF.

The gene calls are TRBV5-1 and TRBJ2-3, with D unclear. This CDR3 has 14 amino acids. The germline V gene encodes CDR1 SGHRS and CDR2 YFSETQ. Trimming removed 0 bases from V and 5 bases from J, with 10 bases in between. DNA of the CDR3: TGCGCCAGCAGCTTGGAAACAGTCGTAGATACGCAGTATTTT. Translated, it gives CASSLETVVDTQYF. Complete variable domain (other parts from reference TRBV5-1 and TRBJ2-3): KAGVTQTPRYLIKTRGQQVTLSCSPISGHRSVSWYQQTPGQGLQFLFEYFSETQRNKGNFPGRFSGRQFSNSRSEMNVSTLELGDSALYLCASSLETVVDTQYFGPGTRLTVL.

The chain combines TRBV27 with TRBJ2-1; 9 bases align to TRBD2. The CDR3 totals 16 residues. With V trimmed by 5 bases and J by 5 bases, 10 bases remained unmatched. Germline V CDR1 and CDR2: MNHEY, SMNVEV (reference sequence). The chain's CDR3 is CASSRALGLANNEQFF. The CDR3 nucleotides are TGTGCCAGCAGTCGGGCCCTGGGACTAGCAAACAATGAGCAGTTCTTC.

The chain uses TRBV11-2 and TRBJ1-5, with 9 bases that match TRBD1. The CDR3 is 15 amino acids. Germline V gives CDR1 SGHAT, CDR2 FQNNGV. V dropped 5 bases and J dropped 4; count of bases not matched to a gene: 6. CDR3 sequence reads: CASSMGQGQNQPQHF. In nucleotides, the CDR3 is TGTGCCAGCAGCATGGGACAGGGTCAAAATCAGCCCCAGCATTTT.

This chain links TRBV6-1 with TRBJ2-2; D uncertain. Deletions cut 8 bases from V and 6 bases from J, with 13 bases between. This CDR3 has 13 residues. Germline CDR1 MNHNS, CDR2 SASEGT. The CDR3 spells CASGDLEPGELFF. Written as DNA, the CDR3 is TGTGCCAGCGGAGATCTAGAGCCCGGGGAGCTGTTTTTT.

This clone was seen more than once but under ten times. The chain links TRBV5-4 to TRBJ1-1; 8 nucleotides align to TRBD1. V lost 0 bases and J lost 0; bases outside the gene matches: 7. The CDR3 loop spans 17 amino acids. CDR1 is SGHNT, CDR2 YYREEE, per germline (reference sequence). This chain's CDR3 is CASSLGQGAGMNTEAFF. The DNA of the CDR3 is TGTGCCAGCAGCTTGGGGCAGGGGGCAGGAATGAACACTGAAGCTTTCTTT.

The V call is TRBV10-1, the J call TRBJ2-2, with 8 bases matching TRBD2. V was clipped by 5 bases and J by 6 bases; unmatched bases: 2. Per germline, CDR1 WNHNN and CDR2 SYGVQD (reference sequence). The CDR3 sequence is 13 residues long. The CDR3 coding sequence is TGCGCCAGCAGTAAACTAGCGGCCGGGGAGCTGTTTTTT. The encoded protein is CASSKLAAGELFF.

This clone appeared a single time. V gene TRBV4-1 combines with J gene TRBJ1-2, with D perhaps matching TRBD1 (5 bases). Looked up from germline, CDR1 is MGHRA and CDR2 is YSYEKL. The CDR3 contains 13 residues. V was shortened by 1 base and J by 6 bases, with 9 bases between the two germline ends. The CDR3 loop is CASSQGQGNGYTF. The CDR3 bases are TGCGCCAGCAGCCAAGGGCAGGGAAATGGCTACACCTTC.

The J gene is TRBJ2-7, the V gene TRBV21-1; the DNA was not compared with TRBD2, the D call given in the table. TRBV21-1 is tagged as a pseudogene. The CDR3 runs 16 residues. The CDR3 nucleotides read TGTGCCAGCAGCAAAGAAAGCGGGGCGGGGGCCTACGAGCAGTACTTC. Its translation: CASSKESGAGAYEQYF.

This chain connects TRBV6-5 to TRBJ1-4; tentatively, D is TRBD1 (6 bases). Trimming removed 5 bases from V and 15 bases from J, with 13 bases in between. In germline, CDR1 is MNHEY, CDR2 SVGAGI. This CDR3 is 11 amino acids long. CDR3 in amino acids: CASSGPRGLFF. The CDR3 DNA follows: TGTGCCAGCAGTGGCCCGAGGGGGTTGTTTTTT.